This T cell receptor beta chain stems from a study of T cell clonotyping in hematopoietic cell transplantation. Profiled with immunoSEQ multiplex PCR; TCRdb holds only in-frame clones, not every one. The sample includes about 41,000 clones, 95% of them seen just once. The CDR3 covers 15 residues. Germline-derived CDR1 and CDR2 are SGDLS and YYNGEE. The V end was cut by 1 base, the J end by 2 bases, with 10 bases between. The clonotype comes from a man in his thirties or forties in good health. Some clones in this sample may be carry-over from other donors' samples. Specimen: peripheral blood mononuclear cells. The chain is built from TRBV9 and TRBJ2-1; D not certain. In DNA, the CDR3 is TGTGCCAGCAGCGTAAAGGCGAGTCCCTACAATGAGCAGTTCTTC. Its protein is CASSVKASPYNEQFF.